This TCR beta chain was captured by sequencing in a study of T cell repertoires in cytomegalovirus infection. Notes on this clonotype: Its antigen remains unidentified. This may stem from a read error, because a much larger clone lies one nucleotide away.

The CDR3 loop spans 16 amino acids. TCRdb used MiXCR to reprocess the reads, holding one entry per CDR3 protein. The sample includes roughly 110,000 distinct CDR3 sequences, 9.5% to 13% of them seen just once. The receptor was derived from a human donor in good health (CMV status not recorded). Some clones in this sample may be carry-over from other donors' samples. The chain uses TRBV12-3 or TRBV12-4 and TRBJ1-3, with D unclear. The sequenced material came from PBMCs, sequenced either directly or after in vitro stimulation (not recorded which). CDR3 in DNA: TGTGCCAGCAGTTTAGCGAAGCGGAGCTCTGGAAACACCATATTTTTT. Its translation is CASSLAKRSSGNTIFF.